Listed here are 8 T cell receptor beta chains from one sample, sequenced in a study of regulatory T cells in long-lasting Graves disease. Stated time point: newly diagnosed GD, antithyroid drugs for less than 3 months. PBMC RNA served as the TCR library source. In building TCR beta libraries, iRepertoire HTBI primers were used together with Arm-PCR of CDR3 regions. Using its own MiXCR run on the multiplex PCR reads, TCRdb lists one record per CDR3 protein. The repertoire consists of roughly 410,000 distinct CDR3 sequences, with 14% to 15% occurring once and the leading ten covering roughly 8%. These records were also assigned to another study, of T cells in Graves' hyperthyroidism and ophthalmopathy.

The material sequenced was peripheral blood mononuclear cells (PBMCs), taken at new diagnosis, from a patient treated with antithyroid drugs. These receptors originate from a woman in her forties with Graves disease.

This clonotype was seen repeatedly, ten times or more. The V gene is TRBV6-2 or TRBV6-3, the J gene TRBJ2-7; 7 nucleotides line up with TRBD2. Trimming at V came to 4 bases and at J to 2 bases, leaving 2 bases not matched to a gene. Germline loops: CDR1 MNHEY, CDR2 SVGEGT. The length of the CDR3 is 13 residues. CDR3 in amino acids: CASSLTSAYEQYF. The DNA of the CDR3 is TGTGCCAGCAGTTTAACTAGCGCCTACGAGCAGTACTTC.

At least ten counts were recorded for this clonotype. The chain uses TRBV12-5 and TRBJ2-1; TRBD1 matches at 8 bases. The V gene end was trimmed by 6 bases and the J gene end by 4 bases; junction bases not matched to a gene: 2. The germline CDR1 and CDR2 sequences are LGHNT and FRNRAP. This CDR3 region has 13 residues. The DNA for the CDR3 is TGTGCTAGTGGGCGGACAGGGTACAATGAGCAGTTCTTC. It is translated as CASGRTGYNEQFF. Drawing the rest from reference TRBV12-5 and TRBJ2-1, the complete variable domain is DARVTQTPRHKVTEMGQEVTMRCQPILGHNTVFWYRQTMMQGLELLAYFRNRAPLDDSGMPKDRFSAEMPDATLATLKIQPSEPRDSAVYFCASGRTGYNEQFFGPGTRLTVL.

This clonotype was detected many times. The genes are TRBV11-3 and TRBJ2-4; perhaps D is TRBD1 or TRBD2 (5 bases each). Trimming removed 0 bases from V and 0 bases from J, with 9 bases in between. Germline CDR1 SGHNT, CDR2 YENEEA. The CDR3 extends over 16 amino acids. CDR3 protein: CASSLDGGLAKNIQYF. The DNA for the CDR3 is TGTGCCAGCAGCTTAGATGGGGGTTTAGCCAAAAACATTCAGTACTTC.

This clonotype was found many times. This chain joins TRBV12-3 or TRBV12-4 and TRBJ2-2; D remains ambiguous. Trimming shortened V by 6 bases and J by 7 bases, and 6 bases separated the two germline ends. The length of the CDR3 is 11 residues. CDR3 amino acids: CASSPSGELFF. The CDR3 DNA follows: TGTGCCAGCAGCCCTAGCGGGGAGCTGTTTTTT.

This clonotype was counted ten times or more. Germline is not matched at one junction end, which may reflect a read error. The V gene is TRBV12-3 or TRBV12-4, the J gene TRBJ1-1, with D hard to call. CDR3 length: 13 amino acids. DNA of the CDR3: TGTGCCAGCAGTTTAGAAGGGAACCCTGAAGCTTTCTTT. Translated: CASSLEGNPEAFF.

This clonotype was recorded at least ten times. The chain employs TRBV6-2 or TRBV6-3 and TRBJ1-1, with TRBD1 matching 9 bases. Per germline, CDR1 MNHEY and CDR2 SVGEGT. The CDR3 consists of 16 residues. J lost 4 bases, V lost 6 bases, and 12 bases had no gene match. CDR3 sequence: CASSRPTGGIGTEAFF. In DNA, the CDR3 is TGTGCCAGCAGCAGACCGACAGGGGGTATAGGCACTGAAGCTTTCTTT.

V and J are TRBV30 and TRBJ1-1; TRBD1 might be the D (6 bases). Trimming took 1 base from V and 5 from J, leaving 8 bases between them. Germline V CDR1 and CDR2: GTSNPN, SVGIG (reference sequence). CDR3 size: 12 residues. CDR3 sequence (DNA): TGTGCCTGGAGTGAGGGGGGGACTGAAGCTTTCTTT. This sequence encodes CAWSEGGTEAFF.

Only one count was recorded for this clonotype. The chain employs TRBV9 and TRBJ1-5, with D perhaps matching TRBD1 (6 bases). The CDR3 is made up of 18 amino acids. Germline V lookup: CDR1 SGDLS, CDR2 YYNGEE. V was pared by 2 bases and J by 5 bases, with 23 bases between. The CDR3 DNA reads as TGTGCCAGCAGCGTCAGGGGAGGGCAAGAGACCCAGTATCAGCCCCAGCATTTT. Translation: CASSVRGGQETQYQPQHF.